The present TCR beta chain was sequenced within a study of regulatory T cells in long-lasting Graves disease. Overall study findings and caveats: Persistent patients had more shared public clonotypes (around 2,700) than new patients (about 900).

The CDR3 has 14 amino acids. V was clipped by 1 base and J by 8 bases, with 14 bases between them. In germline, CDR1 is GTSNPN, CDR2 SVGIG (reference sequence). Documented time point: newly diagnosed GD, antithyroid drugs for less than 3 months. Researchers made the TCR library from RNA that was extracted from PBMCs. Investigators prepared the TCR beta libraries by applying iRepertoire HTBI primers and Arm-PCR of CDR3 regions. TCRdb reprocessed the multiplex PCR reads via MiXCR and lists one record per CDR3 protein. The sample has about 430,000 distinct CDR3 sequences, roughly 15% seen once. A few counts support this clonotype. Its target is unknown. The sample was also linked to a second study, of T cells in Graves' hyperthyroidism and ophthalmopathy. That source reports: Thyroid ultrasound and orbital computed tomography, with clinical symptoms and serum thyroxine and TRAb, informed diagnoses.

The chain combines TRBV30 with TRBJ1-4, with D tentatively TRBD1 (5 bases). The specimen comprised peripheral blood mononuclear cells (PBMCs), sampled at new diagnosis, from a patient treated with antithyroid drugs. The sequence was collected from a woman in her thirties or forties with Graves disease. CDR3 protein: CAWSEDGRDEKLFF. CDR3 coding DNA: TGTGCCTGGAGTGAAGACGGGAGGGACGAAAAACTGTTTTTT.